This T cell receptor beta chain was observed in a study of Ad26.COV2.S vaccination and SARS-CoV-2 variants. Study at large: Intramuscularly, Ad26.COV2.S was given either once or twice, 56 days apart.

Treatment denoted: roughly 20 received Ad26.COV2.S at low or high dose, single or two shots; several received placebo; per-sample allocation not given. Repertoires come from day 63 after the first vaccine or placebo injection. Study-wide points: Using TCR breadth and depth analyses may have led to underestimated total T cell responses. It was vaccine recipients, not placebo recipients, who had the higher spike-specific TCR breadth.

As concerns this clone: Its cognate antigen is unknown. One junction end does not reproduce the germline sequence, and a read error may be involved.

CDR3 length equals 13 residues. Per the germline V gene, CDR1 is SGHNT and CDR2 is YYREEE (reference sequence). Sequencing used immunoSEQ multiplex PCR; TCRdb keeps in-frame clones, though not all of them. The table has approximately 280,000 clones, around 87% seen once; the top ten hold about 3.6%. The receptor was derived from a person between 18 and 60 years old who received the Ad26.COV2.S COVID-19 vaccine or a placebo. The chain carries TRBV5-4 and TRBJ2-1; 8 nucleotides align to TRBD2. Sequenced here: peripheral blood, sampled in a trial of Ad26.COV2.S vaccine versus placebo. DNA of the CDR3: TGTGCCTGCAGGACTACGGCGGGAGGCCGACCGTTCTTC. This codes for CACRTTAGGRPFF. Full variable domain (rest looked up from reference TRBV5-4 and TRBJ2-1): ETGVTQSPTHLIKTRGQQVTLRCSSQSGHNTVSWYQQALGQGPQFIFQYYREEENGRGNFPPRFSGLQFPNYSSELNVNALELDDSALYLCACRTTAGGRPFFGPGTRLTVL.